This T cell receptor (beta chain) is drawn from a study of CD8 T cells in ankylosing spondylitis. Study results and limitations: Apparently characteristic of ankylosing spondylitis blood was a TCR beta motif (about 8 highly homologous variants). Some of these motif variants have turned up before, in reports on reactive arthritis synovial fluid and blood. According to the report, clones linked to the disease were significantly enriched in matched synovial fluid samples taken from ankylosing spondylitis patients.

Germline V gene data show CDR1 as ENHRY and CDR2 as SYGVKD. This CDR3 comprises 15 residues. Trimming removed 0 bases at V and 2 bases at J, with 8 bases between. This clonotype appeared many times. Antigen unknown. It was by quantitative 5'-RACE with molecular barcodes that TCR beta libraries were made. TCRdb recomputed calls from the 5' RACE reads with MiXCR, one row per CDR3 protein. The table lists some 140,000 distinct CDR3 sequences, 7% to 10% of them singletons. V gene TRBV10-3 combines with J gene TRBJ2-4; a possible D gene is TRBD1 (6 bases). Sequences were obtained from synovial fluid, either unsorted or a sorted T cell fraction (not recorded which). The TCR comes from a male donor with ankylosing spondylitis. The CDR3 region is CAISESQGSKNIQYF. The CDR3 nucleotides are TGTGCCATCAGTGAGTCCCAGGGGTCCAAAAACATTCAGTACTTC.